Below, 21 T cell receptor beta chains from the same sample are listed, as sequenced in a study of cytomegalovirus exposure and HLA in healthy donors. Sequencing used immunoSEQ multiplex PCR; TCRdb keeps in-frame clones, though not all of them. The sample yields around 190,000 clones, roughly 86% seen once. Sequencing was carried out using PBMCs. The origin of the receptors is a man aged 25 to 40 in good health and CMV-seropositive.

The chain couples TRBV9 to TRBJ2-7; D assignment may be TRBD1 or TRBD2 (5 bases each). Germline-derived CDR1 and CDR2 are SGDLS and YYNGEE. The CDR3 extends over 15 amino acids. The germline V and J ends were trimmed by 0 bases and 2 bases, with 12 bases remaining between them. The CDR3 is CASSVEGAGPYEQYF. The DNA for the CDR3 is TGTGCCAGCAGCGTAGAAGGGGCGGGTCCCTACGAGCAGTACTTC.

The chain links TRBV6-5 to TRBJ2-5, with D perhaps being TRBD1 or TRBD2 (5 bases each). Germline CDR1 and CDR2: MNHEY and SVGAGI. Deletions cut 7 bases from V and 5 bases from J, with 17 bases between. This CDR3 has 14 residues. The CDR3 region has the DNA TGTGCCAGCACCCCCGGGACGACCCGGGAGACCCAGTACTTC. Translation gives CASTPGTTRETQYF.

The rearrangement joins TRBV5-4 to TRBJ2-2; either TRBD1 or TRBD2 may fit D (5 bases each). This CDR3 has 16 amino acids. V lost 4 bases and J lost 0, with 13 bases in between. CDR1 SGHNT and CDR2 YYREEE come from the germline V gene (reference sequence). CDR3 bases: TGTGCCAGCAGCCCTGGGACGGGCGCGAACACCGGGGAGCTGTTTTTT. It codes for CASSPGTGANTGELFF.

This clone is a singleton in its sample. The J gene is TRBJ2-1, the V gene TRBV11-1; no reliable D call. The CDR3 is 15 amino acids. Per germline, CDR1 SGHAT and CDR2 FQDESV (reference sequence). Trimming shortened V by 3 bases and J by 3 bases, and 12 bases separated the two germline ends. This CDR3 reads CASSLGATSYNEQFF. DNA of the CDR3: TGTGCCAGCAGCTTGGGTGCGACGAGCTACAATGAGCAGTTCTTC.

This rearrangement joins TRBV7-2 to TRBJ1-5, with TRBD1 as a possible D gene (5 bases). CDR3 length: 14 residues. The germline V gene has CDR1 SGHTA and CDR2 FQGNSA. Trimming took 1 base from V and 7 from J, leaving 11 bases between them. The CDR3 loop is CASSLGVRGQPQHF. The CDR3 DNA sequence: TGTGCCAGCAGCTTAGGGGTCCGGGGGCAGCCCCAGCATTTT.

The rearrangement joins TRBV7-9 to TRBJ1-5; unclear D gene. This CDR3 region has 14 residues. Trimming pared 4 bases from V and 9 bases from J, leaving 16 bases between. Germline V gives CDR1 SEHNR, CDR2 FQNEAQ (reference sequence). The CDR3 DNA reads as TGTGCCAGCAGCTCTGAAGGGAGCATCATGCCCCAGCATTTT. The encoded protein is CASSSEGSIMPQHF.

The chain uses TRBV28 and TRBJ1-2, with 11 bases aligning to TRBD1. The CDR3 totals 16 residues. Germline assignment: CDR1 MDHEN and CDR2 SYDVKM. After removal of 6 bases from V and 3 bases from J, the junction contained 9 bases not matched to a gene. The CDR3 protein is CASSTGTGGGDYGYTF. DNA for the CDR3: TGTGCCAGCAGCACCGGGACAGGGGGAGGCGACTATGGCTACACCTTC.

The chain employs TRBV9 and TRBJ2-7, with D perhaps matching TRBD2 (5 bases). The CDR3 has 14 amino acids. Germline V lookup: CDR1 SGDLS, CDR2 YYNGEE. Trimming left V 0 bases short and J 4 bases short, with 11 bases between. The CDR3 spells CASSVGERRYEQYF. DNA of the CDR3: TGTGCCAGCAGCGTAGGGGAGCGGCGATACGAGCAGTACTTC.

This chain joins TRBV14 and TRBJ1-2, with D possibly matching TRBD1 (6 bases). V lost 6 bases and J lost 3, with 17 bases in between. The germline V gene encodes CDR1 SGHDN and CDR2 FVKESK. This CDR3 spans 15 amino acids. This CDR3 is CASSPGANLHYGYTF. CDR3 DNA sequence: TGTGCCAGCAGTCCGGGGGCGAACCTTCACTATGGCTACACCTTC.

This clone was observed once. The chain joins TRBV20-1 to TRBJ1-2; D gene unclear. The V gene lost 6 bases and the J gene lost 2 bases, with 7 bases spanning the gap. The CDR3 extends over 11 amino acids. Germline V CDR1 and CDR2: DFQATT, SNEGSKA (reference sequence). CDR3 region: CSASPNYGYTF. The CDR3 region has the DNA TGCAGTGCCAGCCCCAACTATGGCTACACCTTC.

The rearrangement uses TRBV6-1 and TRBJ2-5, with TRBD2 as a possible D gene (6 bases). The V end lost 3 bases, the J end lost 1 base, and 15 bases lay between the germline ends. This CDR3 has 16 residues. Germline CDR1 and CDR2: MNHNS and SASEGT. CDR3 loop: CASSDGTLTSQETQYF. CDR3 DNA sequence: TGTGCCAGCAGTGACGGGACTCTGACCTCCCAAGAGACCCAGTACTTC.

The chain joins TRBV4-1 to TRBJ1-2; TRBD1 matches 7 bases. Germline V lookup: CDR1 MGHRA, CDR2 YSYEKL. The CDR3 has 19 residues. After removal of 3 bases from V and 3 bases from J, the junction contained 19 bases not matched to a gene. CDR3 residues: CASSHKVRKGGPADYGYTF. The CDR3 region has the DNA TGCGCCAGCAGCCATAAAGTTAGGAAAGGGGGCCCGGCGGACTATGGCTACACCTTC.

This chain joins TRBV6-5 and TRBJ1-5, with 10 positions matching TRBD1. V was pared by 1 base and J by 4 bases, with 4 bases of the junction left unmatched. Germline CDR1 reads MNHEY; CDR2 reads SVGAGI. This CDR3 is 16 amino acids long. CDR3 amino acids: CASSYWGQGSNQPQHF. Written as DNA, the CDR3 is TGTGCCAGCAGTTACTGGGGACAGGGGTCGAATCAGCCCCAGCATTTT.

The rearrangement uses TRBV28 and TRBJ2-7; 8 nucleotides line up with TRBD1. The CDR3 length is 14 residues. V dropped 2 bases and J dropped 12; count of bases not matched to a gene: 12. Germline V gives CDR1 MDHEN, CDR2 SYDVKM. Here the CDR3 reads CASSLQGAPPRTYF. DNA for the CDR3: TGTGCCAGCAGTTTACAGGGGGCGCCACCTCGAACGTACTTC. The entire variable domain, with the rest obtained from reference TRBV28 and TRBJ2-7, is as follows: DVKVTQSSRYLVKRTGEKVFLECVQDMDHENMFWYRQDPGLGLRLIYFSYDVKMKEKGDIPEGYSVSREKKERFSLILESASTNQTSMYLCASSLQGAPPRTYFGPGTRLTVT.

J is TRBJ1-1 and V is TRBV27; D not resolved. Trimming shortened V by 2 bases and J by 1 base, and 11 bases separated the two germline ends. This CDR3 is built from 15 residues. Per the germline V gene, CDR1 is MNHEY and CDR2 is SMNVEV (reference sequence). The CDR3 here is CASSLLPTENTEAFF. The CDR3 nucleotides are TGTGCCAGCAGTTTACTCCCCACTGAGAACACTGAAGCTTTCTTT.

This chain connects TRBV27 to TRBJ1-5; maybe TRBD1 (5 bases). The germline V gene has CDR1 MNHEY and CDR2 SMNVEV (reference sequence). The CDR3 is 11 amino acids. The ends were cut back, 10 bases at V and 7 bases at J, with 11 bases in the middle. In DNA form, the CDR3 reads TGTGCCACCGGATGGGGGCAGCCCCAGCATTTT. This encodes CATGWGQPQHF.

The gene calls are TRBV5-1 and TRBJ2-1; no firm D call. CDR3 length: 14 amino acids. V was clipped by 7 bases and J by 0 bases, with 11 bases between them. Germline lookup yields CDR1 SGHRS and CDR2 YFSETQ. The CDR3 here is CASQTPNSYNEQFF. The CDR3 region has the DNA TGCGCCAGCCAGACACCCAACTCCTACAATGAGCAGTTCTTC.

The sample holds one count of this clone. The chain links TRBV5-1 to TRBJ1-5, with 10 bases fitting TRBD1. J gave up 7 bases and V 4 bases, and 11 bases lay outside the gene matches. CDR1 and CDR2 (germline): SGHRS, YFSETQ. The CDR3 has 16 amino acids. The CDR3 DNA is TGCGCCAGCAGCGAGGCCGGGACAGGGGAATGGCAGCCCCAGCATTTT. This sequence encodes CASSEAGTGEWQPQHF.

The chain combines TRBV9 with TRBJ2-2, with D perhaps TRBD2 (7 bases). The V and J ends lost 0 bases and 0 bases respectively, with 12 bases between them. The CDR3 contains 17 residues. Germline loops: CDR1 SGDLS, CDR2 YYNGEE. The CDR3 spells CASSVGRGGANTGELFF. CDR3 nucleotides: TGTGCCAGCAGCGTAGGTCGAGGGGGGGCGAACACCGGGGAGCTGTTTTTT.

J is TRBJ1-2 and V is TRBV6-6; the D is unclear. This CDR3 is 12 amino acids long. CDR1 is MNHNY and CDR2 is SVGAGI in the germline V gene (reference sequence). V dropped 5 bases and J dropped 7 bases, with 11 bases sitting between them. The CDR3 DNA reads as TGTGCCAGCAGTCAAAACACGGTTGGCTACACCTTC. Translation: CASSQNTVGYTF.

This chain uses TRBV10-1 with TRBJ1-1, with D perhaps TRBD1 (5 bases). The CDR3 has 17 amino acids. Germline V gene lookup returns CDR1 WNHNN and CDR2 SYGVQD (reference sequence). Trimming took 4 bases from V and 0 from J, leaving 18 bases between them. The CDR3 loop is CASSGTLRGGMNTEAFF. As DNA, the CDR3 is TGCGCCAGCAGTGGGACCCTGCGGGGCGGTATGAACACTGAAGCTTTCTTT.